This T cell receptor (beta chain) was captured in a study of blood T cell repertoires in COVID-19. The CDR3 is made up of 15 amino acids. The junction had 9 bases not matched to a gene; V was cut back by 6 bases and J by 4 bases. CDR1 is MNHEY, CDR2 SVGAGI, per germline. Produced via immunoSEQ multiplex PCR; TCRdb's table is partial and in-frame only. The sample yields 390,000 or so clones, 80% to 85% seen once. This clone was observed many times. The rearrangement joins TRBV6-5 to TRBJ1-2; 9 positions agree with TRBD1. The TCR sequence derives from a woman in her forties or fifties who had recovered from COVID-19. The sample was PBMCs or T cells enriched from blood (not recorded which). The CDR3 nucleotides are TGTGCCAGCAGGGACAGGGGAGATGCCCTCTATGGCTACACCTTC. This codes for CASRDRGDALYGYTF.